This record concerns one T cell receptor beta chain sequence. This specimen belongs to a study of early T cells in non-severe SARS-CoV-2 infection. TCRdb re-derived calls from the 5' RACE reads in MiXCR, one entry per CDR3 protein. Of 70,000 or so distinct CDR3 sequences listed, over 9% are singletons. This CDR3 is built from 13 residues. V was pared by 6 bases and J by 0 bases, with 9 bases between. Germline-derived CDR1 and CDR2 are PRHDT and FYEKMQ (reference sequence). The sequencing here drew on whole blood, taken at baseline. This sequence was found in an adult who was a healthcare worker with PCR-confirmed SARS-CoV-2 infection or an uninfected control (not recorded which). The chain joins TRBV13 to TRBJ2-7; either TRBD1 or TRBD2 may supply D (5 bases each). CDR3 residues: CASRGESSYEQYF. DNA of the CDR3: TGTGCCAGCAGAGGGGAGAGCTCCTACGAGCAGTACTTC.